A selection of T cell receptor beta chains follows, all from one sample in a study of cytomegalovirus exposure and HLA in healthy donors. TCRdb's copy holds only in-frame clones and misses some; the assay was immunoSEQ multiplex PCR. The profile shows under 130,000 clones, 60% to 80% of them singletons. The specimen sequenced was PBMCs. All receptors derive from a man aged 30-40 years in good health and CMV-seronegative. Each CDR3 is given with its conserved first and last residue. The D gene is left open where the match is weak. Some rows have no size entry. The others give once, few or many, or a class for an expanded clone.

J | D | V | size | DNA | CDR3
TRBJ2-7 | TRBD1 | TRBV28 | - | TGTGCCAGCAGTTCTGGACAGGGCTCCCTGCCCGTCGAGCAGTACTTC | CASSSGQGSLPVEQYF
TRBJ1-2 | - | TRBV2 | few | TGTGCCAGTGTTCGCGCTCCTAACTATGGCTACACCTTC | CASVRAPNYGYTF
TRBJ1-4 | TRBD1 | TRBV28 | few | TGTGCCAGCAGTCTCAGGGGGCTGAGGGAAAAACTGTTTTTT | CASSLRGLREKLFF
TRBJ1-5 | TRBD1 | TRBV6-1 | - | TGTGCCAGCAGCGAGGGGACAGGGAACTTGCCCCAGCATTTT | CASSEGTGNLPQHF
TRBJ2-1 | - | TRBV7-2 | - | TGTGCCAGCAGCTTAGTGGGCCCCGGCAATGAGCAGTTCTTC | CASSLVGPGNEQFF
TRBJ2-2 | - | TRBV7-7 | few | TGTGCTAGCAGCTTACGGGGTCACACCGGGGAGCTGTTTTTT | CASSLRGHTGELFF
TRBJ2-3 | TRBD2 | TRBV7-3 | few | TGTGCCAGCAGCTTAGGACTAGCGGGAGTAGATACGCAGTATTTT | CASSLGLAGVDTQYF
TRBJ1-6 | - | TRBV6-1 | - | TGTGCCAGCAGTGTAGACAGCCTGACCCCACCCCTCCACTTT | CASSVDSLTPPLHF
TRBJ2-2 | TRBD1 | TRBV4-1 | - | TGCGCCAGCAGCCAGGCGGGACAGGCGAACACCGGGGAGCTGTTTTTT | CASSQAGQANTGELFF
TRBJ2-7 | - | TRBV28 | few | TGTGCCAGCAGTTTATGGGACGCGGGAACCTACGAGCAGTACTTC | CASSLWDAGTYEQYF
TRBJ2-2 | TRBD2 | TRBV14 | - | TGTGCCAGCAGACCCACTCTAGCGGGAGTTGGGACCGGGGAGCTGTTTTTT | CASRPTLAGVGTGELFF
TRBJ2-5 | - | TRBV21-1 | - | TGTGCCAGCAGCAAAGGGGCAAGCGCGGGACAAGAGACCCAGTACTTC | CASSKGASAGQETQYF
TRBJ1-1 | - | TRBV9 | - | TGTGCCAGCAGCCCCCGGATGACAGGAGACACTGAAGCTTTCTTT | CASSPRMTGDTEAFF
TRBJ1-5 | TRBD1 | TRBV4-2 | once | TGTGCCAGCAGCCAAGCCTCCGGGACAGGGGGTTATCAGCCCCAGCATTTT | CASSQASGTGGYQPQHF
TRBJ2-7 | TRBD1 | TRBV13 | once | TGTGCCAGCAGCCGACACGACAGGGACTCCTACGAGCAGTACTTC | CASSRHDRDSYEQYF
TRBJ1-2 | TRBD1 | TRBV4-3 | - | TGCGCCAGCAGCCCATCCGGGACAGGGGGCGGCTATGGCTACACCTTC | CASSPSGTGGGYGYTF
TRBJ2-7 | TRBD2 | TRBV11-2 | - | TGTGCCAGCAGCGAGGGACTAGCGAGCAACTACGAGCAGTACTTC | CASSEGLASNYEQYF
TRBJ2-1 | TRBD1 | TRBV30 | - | TGTGCCTGGGCTACCGGGGACAGGGGAAACAATGAGCAGTTCTTC | CAWATGDRGNNEQFF